These 30 T cell receptor beta chains were all obtained from the same sample, sequenced in a study of T-cell memory formation after mild COVID-19. Each CDR3 protein gets one entry after TCRdb re-called the 5' RACE reads with MiXCR. The sample yields around 99,000 distinct CDR3 sequences, 13% to 15% seen once. Sequencing was done on a sample of PBMCs or a T cell subset sorted from them (not recorded which). The receptors were sampled from a man aged 18 to 35 who had mild COVID-19 (a few samples of this study predate the infection). Cell type and time point are not known.

V is TRBV5-5 and J is TRBJ1-5; D unresolved. V was pared by 0 bases and J by 1 base, with 14 bases between. The CDR3 contains 17 residues. Germline V lookup: CDR1 SGHKS, CDR2 YYEKEE (reference sequence). DNA of the CDR3: TGTGCCAGCAGCTTGGTGGGGTCGGGATACAGCAATCAGCCCCAGCATTTT. Its protein is CASSLVGSGYSNQPQHF.

This clonotype was detected many times. The rearrangement joins TRBV30 to TRBJ2-3, with 8 positions matching TRBD2. This CDR3 comprises 15 residues. V lost 5 bases and J lost 5; bases outside the gene matches: 12. Germline lookup yields CDR1 GTSNPN and CDR2 SVGIG (reference sequence). The CDR3 spells CAWHSGETQIDTQYF. The DNA for the CDR3 is TGTGCCTGGCATAGCGGGGAAACCCAAATAGATACGCAGTATTTT.

The V call is TRBV9, the J call TRBJ2-2; D perhaps matches TRBD2 (6 bases). Germline lookup yields CDR1 SGDLS and CDR2 YYNGEE. CDR3 length: 13 amino acids. V gave up 2 bases and J gave up 6 bases, with 8 bases separating them. Here the CDR3 DNA reads TGTGCCAGCAGCGTGGGGGGTGCCGGGGAGCTGTTTTTT. It yields the protein CASSVGGAGELFF.

The sample holds a few counts of this clonotype. The J gene is TRBJ2-5, the V gene TRBV7-6, with D perhaps TRBD2 (7 bases). Germline V lookup: CDR1 SGHVS, CDR2 FNYEAQ. The CDR3 has 15 residues. The germline V and J ends were trimmed by 2 bases and 5 bases, with 15 bases remaining between them. The CDR3 sequence: CASSLMGGPRETQYF. The CDR3 DNA reads as TGTGCCAGCAGCTTAATGGGGGGGCCTCGGGAGACCCAGTACTTC.

This clonotype was seen more than once but under ten times. CDR3 loop: CASSLGTGVEAFF. The CDR3, as DNA: TGTGCCAGCAGCTTAGGGACGGGGGTTGAAGCTTTCTTT. The chain uses TRBV7-9 and TRBJ1-1; tentative D call: TRBD1 (5 bases). Germline CDR1 reads SEHNR; CDR2 reads FQNEAQ (reference sequence). CDR3 length: 13 residues. Trimming removed 1 base from V and 7 bases from J, with 10 bases in between. The full variable domain, completed using reference TRBV7-9 and TRBJ1-1, is DTGVSQNPRHKITKRGQNVTFRCDPISEHNRLYWYRQTLGQGPEFLTYFQNEAQLEKSRLLSDRFSAERPKGSFSTLEIQRTEQGDSAMYLCASSLGTGVEAFFGQGTRLTVV.

In this sample, this clonotype turned up a few times. The rearrangement joins TRBV6-2 or TRBV6-3 to TRBJ2-1, with 7 positions matching TRBD2. Germline loops: CDR1 MNHEY, CDR2 SVGEGT. V gave up 0 bases and J gave up 5 bases; unmatched junction bases: 4. The CDR3 loop spans 15 amino acids. This chain's CDR3 is CASSYSVGGNNEQFF. The CDR3 DNA reads TGTGCCAGCAGTTACTCGGTGGGGGGGAACAATGAGCAGTTCTTC.

Ten or more counts support this clonotype. The CDR3 nucleotides read TGCGCCAGCAGCACCGGACAGCGATCAGATACGCAGTATTTT. The encoded protein is CASSTGQRSDTQYF. The V gene is TRBV5-1, the J gene TRBJ2-3; D might be TRBD1 (6 bases). Trimming removed 4 bases from V and 4 bases from J, with 13 bases in between. Germline V gene data show CDR1 as SGHRS and CDR2 as YFSETQ. The CDR3 runs to 14 residues.

The V call is TRBV4-3, the J call TRBJ2-2; D might be TRBD2 (6 bases). Germline loops: CDR1 LGHNA, CDR2 YSLEER. CDR3 length: 15 residues. Trimming took 3 bases from V and 3 from J, leaving 11 bases between them. The CDR3 here is CASSHQEGYTGELFF. The DNA for the CDR3 is TGCGCCAGCAGCCACCAGGAGGGGTACACCGGGGAGCTGTTTTTT.

This clonotype was seen a handful of times. The chain recombines TRBV7-3 with TRBJ2-2; 8 bases agree with TRBD1. After removal of 5 bases from V and 3 bases from J, the junction contained 2 bases not matched to a gene. Germline loops: CDR1 SGHTA, CDR2 FQGTGA. The CDR3 runs 14 residues. In nucleotides, the CDR3 is TGTGCCAGCAGCCCGACAGGGGACACCGGGGAGCTGTTTTTT. This gives the protein CASSPTGDTGELFF. Combining the CDR3 with reference TRBV7-3 and TRBJ2-2 gives the whole variable domain GAGVSQTPSNKVTEKGKYVELRCDPISGHTALYWYRQSLGQGPEFLIYFQGTGAADDSGLPNDRFFAVRPEGSVSTLKIQRTERGDSAVYLCASSPTGDTGELFFGEGSRLTVL.

This clonotype was seen a handful of times. The V gene is TRBV4-3, the J gene TRBJ2-7, with D hard to call. Trimming took 0 bases from V and 2 from J, leaving 8 bases between them. Germline CDR1 is LGHNA and CDR2 is YSLEER. The CDR3 is 14 amino acids. The CDR3 here is CASSQDAGAYEQYF. The CDR3 nucleotides are TGCGCCAGCAGCCAAGATGCAGGCGCCTACGAGCAGTACTTC.

This chain connects TRBV5-1 to TRBJ2-7, with a tentative D call TRBD1 (6 bases). Trimming took off 4 bases at V and 5 bases at J, with 13 bases between the two ends. CDR3 length equals 13 residues. Germline V gene lookup returns CDR1 SGHRS and CDR2 YFSETQ. CDR3 in DNA: TGCGCCAGCAGCCCCAGGGGAGTAGACGAGCAGTACGTC. This codes for CASSPRGVDEQYV.

The chain is built from TRBV5-5 and TRBJ1-5; perhaps TRBD1 as D (6 bases). V dropped 2 bases and J dropped 5 bases, with 11 bases sitting between them. This CDR3 has 14 amino acids. In germline, CDR1 is SGHKS, CDR2 YYEKEE (reference sequence). CDR3 sequence: CASSFLQGDQPQHF. CDR3 sequence (DNA): TGTGCCAGCAGCTTCTTACAGGGAGATCAGCCCCAGCATTTT.

The chain is built from TRBV25-1 and TRBJ2-3; 9 nucleotides align to TRBD1. V trimming: 6 bases; J trimming: 2 bases; junction bases outside the gene matches: 3. Germline V gene lookup returns CDR1 MGHDK and CDR2 SYGVNS. There are 14 residues in the CDR3. CDR3 in DNA: TGTGCCAGCAGAGACAGGGGGAACACAGATACGCAGTATTTT. It codes for CASRDRGNTDTQYF. Full variable domain (missing parts from reference TRBV25-1 and TRBJ2-3): EADIYQTPRYLVIGTGKKITLECSQTMGHDKMYWYQQDPGMELHLIHYSYGVNSTEKGDLSSESTVSRIRTEHFPLTLESARPSHTSQYLCASRDRGNTDTQYFGPGTRLTVL.

The chain is built from TRBV5-6 and TRBJ2-2; D unclear. V was clipped by 0 bases and J by 4 bases, with 10 bases between them. The CDR3 length is 15 residues. CDR1 is SGHDT and CDR2 is YYEEEE in the germline V gene. The CDR3 bases are TGTGCCAGCAGCTTGGCAGGCCGAGGCACCGGGGAGCTGTTTTTT. Encoded protein: CASSLAGRGTGELFF.

The chain carries TRBV12-3 or TRBV12-4 and TRBJ2-7; no definite D call. This CDR3 contains 14 residues. V was shortened by 5 bases and J by 2 bases, with 13 bases between the two germline ends. This CDR3 reads CASSPDSYPYEQYF. CDR3 coding DNA: TGTGCCAGCAGTCCAGATTCTTATCCCTACGAGCAGTACTTC.

This clonotype was counted a few times. V usage is TRBV7-6 and J usage is TRBJ2-6, with D uncertain. V was trimmed by 6 bases and J by 0 bases, leaving 9 bases between them. The CDR3 is 15 amino acids. Germline V gene lookup returns CDR1 SGHVS and CDR2 FNYEAQ. CDR3 nucleotides: TGTGCCAGCAGGCGAGGTCCCTCTGGGGCCAACGTCCTGACTTTC. Amino acids: CASRRGPSGANVLTF.

The chain combines TRBV5-1 with TRBJ2-5, with D possibly matching TRBD1 (5 bases). The CDR3 runs to 12 residues. CDR1 is SGHRS, CDR2 YFSETQ, per germline. Deletions cut 7 bases from V and 5 bases from J, with 12 bases between. The CDR3 sequence: CASGQGAETQYF. Here the CDR3 DNA reads TGCGCCAGCGGACAAGGCGCGGAGACCCAGTACTTC.

V and J are TRBV7-6 and TRBJ2-7; 10 bases line up with TRBD1. Germline V gives CDR1 SGHVS, CDR2 FNYEAQ. With 5 bases clipped from V and 5 bases from J, the junction kept 6 bases outside the gene matches. CDR3 length: 14 amino acids. The CDR3 region has the DNA TGTGCCAGCAGCCTAGGCGGGACAGGGGACGAGCAGTACTTC. It translates to CASSLGGTGDEQYF.

This clonotype was seen a handful of times. The chain joins TRBV4-3 to TRBJ2-7; the match to TRBD1 covers 9 bases. There are 16 residues in the CDR3. From germline, CDR1 is LGHNA and CDR2 YSLEER. Trimming took 0 bases from V and 2 from J; bases not matched to a gene: 5. The CDR3 reads CASSQDSGQGTYEQYF. In DNA form, the CDR3 reads TGCGCCAGCAGCCAAGATTCGGGACAGGGCACCTACGAGCAGTACTTC.

This chain uses TRBV5-6 with TRBJ2-2; D might be TRBD1 or TRBD2, each matching 5 bases. The CDR3 extends over 15 amino acids. The germline V gene encodes CDR1 SGHDT and CDR2 YYEEEE. V dropped 4 bases and J dropped 2 bases, with 12 bases sitting between them. The CDR3 reads CASSPGPINTGELFF. The CDR3 nucleotides read TGTGCCAGCAGCCCGGGACCTATCAACACCGGGGAGCTGTTTTTT.

This clonotype has more than one count but fewer than ten. This chain joins TRBV7-2 and TRBJ2-5; 16 nucleotides agree with TRBD2. V shed 4 bases and J 5 bases; nucleotides not matched to a gene: 7. CDR1 and CDR2 from the germline V gene are SGHTA and FQGNSA. The CDR3 has 17 residues. In DNA, the CDR3 is TGTGCCAGCAGCTGGGGGACTAGCGGGGGGGCCCGGGAGACCCAGTACTTC. Translated: CASSWGTSGGARETQYF.

The J gene is TRBJ1-2, the V gene TRBV23-1, with TRBD1 identical over 9 bases. TRBV23-1 is marked as an open reading frame, function uncertain. This CDR3 has 18 amino acids. Germline trimming cut 3 bases from V and 7 bases from J; bases unmatched to any gene: 18. CDR3 loop: CASSHTLGPYRGRGGYTF. CDR3 sequence (DNA): TGCGCCAGCAGTCATACCCTCGGGCCCTACAGGGGGCGGGGTGGCTACACCTTC.

This clonotype was seen only a few times. This sequence joins TRBV7-2 and TRBJ1-2, with 7 nucleotides matching TRBD1. V gave up 5 bases and J gave up 0 bases; unmatched junction bases: 12. CDR3 length equals 17 residues. Germline V gene data show CDR1 as SGHTA and CDR2 as FQGNSA. The CDR3 nucleotides are TGTGCCAGCAGCGTAGACCCAGGGGGGAAAGCTAACTATGGCTACACCTTC. Its translation is CASSVDPGGKANYGYTF.

The chain couples TRBV4-3 to TRBJ1-1, with 12 bases matching TRBD1. J was trimmed by 6 bases and V by 0 bases; bases with no gene match: 11. This CDR3 contains 18 residues. The germline gives CDR1 LGHNA, CDR2 YSLEER. The CDR3 nucleotides are TGCGCCAGCAGCCAAGAGACCCGGGACAGGGGGCTTATCGCTGAAGCTTTCTTT. It is translated as CASSQETRDRGLIAEAFF.

The table lists this clonotype with a count of one. The chain links TRBV7-9 to TRBJ2-7; the D gene is possibly TRBD1 (6 bases). The CDR3 is 14 residues long. The ends were cut back, 4 bases at V and 2 bases at J, with 12 bases in the middle. Germline V gives CDR1 SEHNR, CDR2 FQNEAQ (reference sequence). DNA for the CDR3: TGTGCCAGCAGCTCCGACAGGTATCCCTACGAGCAGTACTTC. The encoded protein is CASSSDRYPYEQYF.

In this sample, this clonotype turned up a few times. CDR3 nucleotides: TGTGCCAGCAGCACTCGGACAGTTCGTTTCGATACGCAGTATTTT. Amino acid sequence: CASSTRTVRFDTQYF. The chain joins TRBV7-8 to TRBJ2-3, with a weak D call TRBD1 (6 bases). With 5 bases removed from V and 6 bases from J, the gap between germline ends came to 18 bases. The CDR3 consists of 15 residues. The germline gives CDR1 SGHVS, CDR2 FQNEAQ. The complete variable domain, with remaining parts taken from reference TRBV7-8 and TRBJ2-3, reads GAGVSQSPRYKVAKRGQDVALRCDPISGHVSLFWYQQALGQGPEFLTYFQNEAQLDKSGLPSDRFFAERPEGSVSTLKIQRTQQEDSAVYLCASSTRTVRFDTQYFGPGTRLTVL.

The chain links TRBV12-3 or TRBV12-4 to TRBJ2-7, with D hard to call. The CDR3 runs 12 residues. V lost 8 bases and J 6 bases, leaving 14 bases between the germline ends. CDR3 sequence reads: CASAPQAFEQYF. CDR3 sequence (DNA): TGTGCCAGCGCCCCCCAGGCCTTCGAGCAGTACTTC.

This chain uses TRBV6-2 or TRBV6-3 with TRBJ2-5, with 13 bases lining up with TRBD2. CDR3 length equals 17 residues. Trimming took 7 bases from V and 2 from J; bases not matched to a gene: 10. In germline, CDR1 is MNHEY, CDR2 SVGEGT. The CDR3 region has the DNA TGTGCCAGCACCCTAGGACTAGCGGGGGAACTTCAAGAGACCCAGTACTTC. Translated: CASTLGLAGELQETQYF.

This clonotype has only a few counts. The chain is built from TRBV6-2 or TRBV6-3 and TRBJ1-2; no clear D. V shed 2 bases and J shed 4 bases, with 5 bases lying between them. Germline CDR1 reads MNHEY; CDR2 reads SVGEGT. The CDR3 totals 12 residues. The CDR3 region is CASSYLLYGYTF. CDR3 in DNA: TGTGCCAGCAGTTACCTCCTCTATGGCTACACCTTC.

This clonotype has at least ten counts. J is TRBJ2-1 and V is TRBV6-5, with D unclear. The CDR3 has 15 residues. The germline V gene encodes CDR1 MNHEY and CDR2 SVGAGI. V was cut by 4 bases and J by 4 bases, with 14 bases left in between. As DNA, the CDR3 is TGTGCCAGCAGTTCGCCCCACCCGGTTTACAATGAGCAGTTCTTC. This encodes CASSSPHPVYNEQFF.